This T cell receptor (beta chain) was observed in a study of identical twins. Overall study results and limits: Diverse VJ usage suggested most zero-insertion clonotypes were not invariant T cells. With monozygotic twins, out-of-frame TCR alpha sharing exceeded what models estimated.

All donors comprised healthy Caucasians. MiXCR was run by TCRdb on the 5' RACE reads, yielding one entry per CDR3 protein. The sample includes hundreds of thousands of distinct CDR3 sequences, over 5% of them seen just once. This clonotype was counted at least ten times. As yet, its antigen is unknown. The source is a man aged 18 to 30 in good health. Sequenced material: naive T cells sorted from blood.

As DNA, the CDR3 is TGTGCCACCAGCAGAGATCCTTACACAGGGCAGGAGACCCAGTACTTC. As protein: CATSRDPYTGQETQYF. This chain links TRBV15 with TRBJ2-5; TRBD1 might be the D (6 bases). Germline CDR1 LNHNV, CDR2 YYDKDF (reference sequence). This CDR3 has 16 residues. Trimming took off 0 bases at V and 5 bases at J, with 16 bases between the two ends.